The T cell receptor beta chain described here comes from a study of PD-1 blockade in classical Hodgkin lymphoma. Study-level results: Relative to healthy donors, newly diagnosed patients reportedly had lower baseline TCR diversity, which was reported as lower still in relapsed/refractory patients.

The assay was immunoSEQ multiplex PCR, and TCRdb's table has in-frame clones only and misses some. Here the sample spans nearly 55,000 clones, about 84% being singletons. Every one of the patients relapsed after autologous stem cell transplantation (brentuximab vedotin exposure was variable). CDR1 is SGHTA, CDR2 FQGNSA, per germline. The CDR3 contains 14 residues. The trim removed 2 bases at V and 7 bases at J, leaving 4 bases unmatched. Comments on this clone: The target antigen is unknown.

The chain carries TRBV7-2 and TRBJ2-1; TRBD2 aligns across 8 bases. This receptor was identified in a human donor with classical Hodgkin lymphoma. Sequencing used peripheral blood mononuclear cells (PBMCs), obtained at baseline. CDR3 in DNA: TGTGCCAGCAGCTTACGGGAGGGCCGAAATGAGCAGTTCTTC. It translates to CASSLREGRNEQFF.